This T cell receptor beta chain emerged from a study of response to subunit inactivated influenza vaccine. Overall study findings and caveats: Authors suggested each seasonal flu vaccination may recruit only limited numbers of new T cells.

Comments on this clonotype: Its antigen is as yet unknown.

TCRdb processed the RT-PCR reads anew with MiXCR; each CDR3 protein has one entry. The sample has fewer than 650,000 distinct CDR3 sequences, 10% to 15% seen once; the top ten hold less than 15%. The CDR3 has 16 amino acids. The V gene end was trimmed by 0 bases and the J gene end by 4 bases; junction bases not matched to a gene: 3. Germline CDR1 SGHRS, CDR2 YFSETQ. The rearrangement links TRBV5-1 to TRBJ2-1; 11 nucleotides match TRBD2. This specimen was PBMCs from blood, taken about 40 days after vaccination. This clonotype originated in a man in his fifties who received an inactivated influenza vaccine. The CDR3 region is CASSLVASGRYNEQFF. For the CDR3, the DNA is TGCGCCAGCAGCTTGGTGGCTAGCGGGAGGTACAATGAGCAGTTCTTC.